This T cell receptor beta chain was identified during a study of response to subunit inactivated influenza vaccine. MiXCR, applied by TCRdb to the RT-PCR reads, yields one record per CDR3 protein. Of a few hundred thousand distinct CDR3 sequences listed, 12% to 15% are singletons. The germline V and J ends were trimmed by 5 bases and 8 bases, with 19 bases remaining between them. In germline, CDR1 is SGHTA, CDR2 FQGNSA. CDR3 length equals 15 residues. This clonotype was picked up a small number of times. The origin of this receptor is a man aged 45-60 years who received an inactivated influenza vaccine. V is TRBV7-2 and J is TRBJ2-1; D might be TRBD1 or TRBD2, each matching 5 bases. The sample was PBMCs from blood, taken 11 to 12 days after vaccination. This CDR3 reads CASSDFGTYGHEQFF. In DNA form, the CDR3 reads TGTGCCAGCAGCGACTTCGGGACCTATGGCCATGAGCAGTTCTTC.